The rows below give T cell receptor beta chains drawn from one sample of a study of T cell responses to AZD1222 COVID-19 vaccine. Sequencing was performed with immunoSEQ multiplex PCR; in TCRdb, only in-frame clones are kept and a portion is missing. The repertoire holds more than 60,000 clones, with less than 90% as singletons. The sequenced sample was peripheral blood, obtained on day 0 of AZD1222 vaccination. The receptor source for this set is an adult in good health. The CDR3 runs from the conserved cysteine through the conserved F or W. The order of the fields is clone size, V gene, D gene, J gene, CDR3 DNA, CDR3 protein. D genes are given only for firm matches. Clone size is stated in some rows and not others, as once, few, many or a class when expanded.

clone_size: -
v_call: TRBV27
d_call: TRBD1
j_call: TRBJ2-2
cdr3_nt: TGTGCCAGCAGTGACAGGGGGCGAGGCGGGGAGCTGTTTTTT
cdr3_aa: CASSDRGRGGELFF

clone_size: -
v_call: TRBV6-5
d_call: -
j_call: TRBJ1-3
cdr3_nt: TGTGCCAGCAGGATCGGGTCCTCTGGAAACACCATATATTTT
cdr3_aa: CASRIGSSGNTIYF

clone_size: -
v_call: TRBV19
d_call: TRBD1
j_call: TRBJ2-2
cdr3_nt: TGTGCCACGCGCCGGGATATTGGGACAGGGGGCGGGGAGCTGTTTTTT
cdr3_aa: CATRRDIGTGGGELFF

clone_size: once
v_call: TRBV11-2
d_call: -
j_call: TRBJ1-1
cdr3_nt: TGTGCCAGCAGCTCCGGACAGAACACTGAAGCTTTCTTT
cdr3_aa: CASSSGQNTEAFF

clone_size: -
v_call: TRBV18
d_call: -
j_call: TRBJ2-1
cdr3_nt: TGTGCCAGCTCCCCGGGATTACCAAGGTTCTACAATGAGCAGTTCTTC
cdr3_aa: CASSPGLPRFYNEQFF

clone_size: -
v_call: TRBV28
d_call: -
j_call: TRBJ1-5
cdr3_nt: TGTGCCAGCGGTCAGCCCCAGCATTTT
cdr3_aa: CASGQPQHF

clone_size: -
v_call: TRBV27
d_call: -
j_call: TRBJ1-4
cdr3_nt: TGTGCCAGCAGTTTATCGATAATTGGCAGAGAAAAACTGTTTTTT
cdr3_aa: CASSLSIIGREKLFF

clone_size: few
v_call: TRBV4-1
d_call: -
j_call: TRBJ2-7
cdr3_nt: TGCGCCAGCAGCCAAGGGGACCCCTACGAGCAGTACTTC
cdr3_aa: CASSQGDPYEQYF

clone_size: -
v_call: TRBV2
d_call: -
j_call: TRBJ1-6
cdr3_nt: TGTGCCAGCAGTGAAACAGGGTTTCGTTCACCCCTCCACTTT
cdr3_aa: CASSETGFRSPLHF

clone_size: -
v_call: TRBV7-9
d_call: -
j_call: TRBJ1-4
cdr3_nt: TGTGCCAGCAGCCACCGAAGGCCAACTAATGAAAAACTGTTTTTT
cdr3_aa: CASSHRRPTNEKLFF

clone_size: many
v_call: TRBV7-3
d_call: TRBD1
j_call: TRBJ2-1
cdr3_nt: TGTGCCAGCAGCCCCCAGGGACAGGGCCACAATGAGCAGTTCTTC
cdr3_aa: CASSPQGQGHNEQFF

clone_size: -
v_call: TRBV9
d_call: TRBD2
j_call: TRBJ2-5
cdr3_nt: TGTGCCAGCAGCGTAGCTACCGGGGGGTTTATGGAGACCCAGTACTTC
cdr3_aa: CASSVATGGFMETQYF

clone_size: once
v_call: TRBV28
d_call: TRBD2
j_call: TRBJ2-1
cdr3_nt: TGTGCCAGCCGAACATACGAGCGGGGGGTCTCCTACAATGAGCAGTTCTTC
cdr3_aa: CASRTYERGVSYNEQFF

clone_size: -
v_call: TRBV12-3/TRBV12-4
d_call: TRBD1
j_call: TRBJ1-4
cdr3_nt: TGTGCCACCAAGACAGGGGGTGATGAAAAACTGTTTTTT
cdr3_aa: CATKTGGDEKLFF

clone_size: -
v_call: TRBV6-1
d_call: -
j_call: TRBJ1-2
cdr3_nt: TGTGCCAGCAGTGAATCTGGCGGACGGGGTATCTATGGCTACACCTTC
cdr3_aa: CASSESGGRGIYGYTF

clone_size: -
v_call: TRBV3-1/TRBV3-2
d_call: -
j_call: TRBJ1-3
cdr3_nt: TGTGCCAGCAGCCCGGTTCGGGGGGGAAACACCATATATTTT
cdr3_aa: CASSPVRGGNTIYF

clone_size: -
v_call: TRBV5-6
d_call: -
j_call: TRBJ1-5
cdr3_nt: TGTGCCAGCACCCTCGGGGGGGGCCACAATCAGCCCCAGCATTTT
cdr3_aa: CASTLGGGHNQPQHF

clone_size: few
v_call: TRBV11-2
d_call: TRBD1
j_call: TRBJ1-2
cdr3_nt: TGTGCCAGCAGCTTAGCCCATAAGACAGGGGCCGGTGGCTACACCTTC
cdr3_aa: CASSLAHKTGAGGYTF

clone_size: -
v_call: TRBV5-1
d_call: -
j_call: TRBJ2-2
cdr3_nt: TGCGCCAGCGCGGACAAGGGCTCCACCGGGGAGCTGTTTTTT
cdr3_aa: CASADKGSTGELFF

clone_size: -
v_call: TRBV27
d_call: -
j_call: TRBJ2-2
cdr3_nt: TGTGCCAGCAGCCATAATCAAAGAGGGGAGCTGTTTTTT
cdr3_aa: CASSHNQRGELFF

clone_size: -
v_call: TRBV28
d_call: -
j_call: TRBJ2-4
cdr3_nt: TGTGCCAGCAGTTATGAGGAGTGGACCAAAAACATTCAGTACTTC
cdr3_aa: CASSYEEWTKNIQYF

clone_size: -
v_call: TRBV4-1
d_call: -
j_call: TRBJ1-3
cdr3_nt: TGCGCCAGCGGCGGCGTCGACTCTGGAAACACCATATATTTT
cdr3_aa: CASGGVDSGNTIYF

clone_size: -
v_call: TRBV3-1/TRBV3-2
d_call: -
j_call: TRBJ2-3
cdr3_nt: TGTGCCAGCAGCGCGGGGACCGCAGATACGCAGTATTTT
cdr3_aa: CASSAGTADTQYF

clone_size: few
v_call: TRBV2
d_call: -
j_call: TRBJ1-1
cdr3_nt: TGTGCCAGCAGGAAAGAGGGGTATAACACTGAAGCTTTCTTT
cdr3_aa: CASRKEGYNTEAFF

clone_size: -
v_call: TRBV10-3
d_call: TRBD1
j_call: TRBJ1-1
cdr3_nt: TGTGCCATCAGTACCGGGACAGGGGGAATTGGCACTGAAGCTTTCTTT
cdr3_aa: CAISTGTGGIGTEAFF

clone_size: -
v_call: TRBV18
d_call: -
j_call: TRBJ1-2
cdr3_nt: TGTGCCAGCTCACCACCCGGGGGCGCGTACTATGGCTACACCTTC
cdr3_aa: CASSPPGGAYYGYTF

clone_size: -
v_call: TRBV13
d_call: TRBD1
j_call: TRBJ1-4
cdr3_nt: TGTGCCAGCAGCTCGAGGGGGCTGCAAGGTGAAAAACTGTTTTTT
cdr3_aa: CASSSRGLQGEKLFF

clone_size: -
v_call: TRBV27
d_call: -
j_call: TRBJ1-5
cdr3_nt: TGTGCCAGCAGTCCCCGACAGAACGATCAGCCCCAGCATTTT
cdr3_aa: CASSPRQNDQPQHF

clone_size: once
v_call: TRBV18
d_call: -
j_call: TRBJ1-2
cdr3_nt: TGTGCCAGCTCACCGGAGGCAGGGATCATTAACTATGGCTACACCTTC
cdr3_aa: CASSPEAGIINYGYTF

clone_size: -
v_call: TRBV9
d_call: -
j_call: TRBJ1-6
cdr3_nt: TGTGCCAGCAGCGTCGACGAGGGTTATTCACCCCTCCACTTT
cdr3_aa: CASSVDEGYSPLHF

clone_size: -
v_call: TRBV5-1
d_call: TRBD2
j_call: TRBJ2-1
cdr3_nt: TGCGCCAGCAAGAGCGGGGGGGCCGCCAATGAGCAGTTCTTC
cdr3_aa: CASKSGGAANEQFF

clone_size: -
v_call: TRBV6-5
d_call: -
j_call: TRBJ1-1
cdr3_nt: TGTGCCAGCACGCAAGGGAACACTGAAGCTTTCTTT
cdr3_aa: CASTQGNTEAFF

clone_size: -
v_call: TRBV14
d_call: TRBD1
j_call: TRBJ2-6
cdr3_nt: TGTGCCAGCAGCCAACCGCGTCCCGGGACAGGGCGAGGATACTCTGGGGCCAACGTCCTGACTTTC
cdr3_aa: CASSQPRPGTGRGYSGANVLTF

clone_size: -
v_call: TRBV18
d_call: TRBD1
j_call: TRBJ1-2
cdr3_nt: TGTGCCAGCTCACCGGGGGACAGGAAGAGCTATGGCTACACCTTC
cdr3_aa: CASSPGDRKSYGYTF

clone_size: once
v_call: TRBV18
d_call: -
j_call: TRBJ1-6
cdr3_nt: TGTGCCAGCTCACCACTCGAGATAAATTCACCCCTCCACTTT
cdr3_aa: CASSPLEINSPLHF

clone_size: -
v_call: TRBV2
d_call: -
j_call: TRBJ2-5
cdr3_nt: TGTGCCAGCCGGCTACTAGGTGCGGAGACCCAGTACTTC
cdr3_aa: CASRLLGAETQYF

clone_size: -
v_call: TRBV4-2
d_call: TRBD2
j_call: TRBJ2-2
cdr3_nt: TGTGCCAGCAGCCAAGGAGCGGGGGGATTGAACACCGGGGAGCTGTTTTTT
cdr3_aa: CASSQGAGGLNTGELFF

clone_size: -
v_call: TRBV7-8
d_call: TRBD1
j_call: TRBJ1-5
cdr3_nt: TGTGCCAGCAGCTTAGCGAATCCAGGACAGGGTAGGAATCAGCCCCAGCATTTT
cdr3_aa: CASSLANPGQGRNQPQHF